These 9 T cell receptor beta chains were all obtained from the same sample, sequenced in a study of Graves' ophthalmopathy and Graves' hyperthyroidism. CDR3 regions of TCR beta were amplified from RNA transcripts. A first-round RT-PCR used HTBI primers, followed by a second-round multiplex PCR. TCRdb passed the multiplex PCR reads through MiXCR, listing each CDR3 protein once. The sample consists of about 700,000 distinct CDR3 sequences, approximately 40% of them appearing once. The specimen sequenced was peripheral blood. All receptors come from an adult man with Graves' ophthalmopathy.

The chain carries TRBV7-2 and TRBJ2-2, with a possible D match to TRBD1 (6 bases). Trimming removed 0 bases at V and 4 bases at J, with 9 bases between. The germline V gene has CDR1 SGHTA and CDR2 FQGNSA. The CDR3 extends over 15 amino acids. The CDR3 nucleotides read TGTGCCAGCAGCTTAGCCGGGACAACCACCGGGGAGCTGTTTTTT. Its translation is CASSLAGTTTGELFF.

In its sample, this clonotype was seen many times. V usage is TRBV6-6 and J usage is TRBJ1-2; TRBD1 agrees at 12 bases. The germline gives CDR1 MNHNY, CDR2 SVGAGI (reference sequence). This CDR3 spans 16 amino acids. The V and J ends lost 0 bases and 6 bases, in that order; junction bases with no gene match: 5. The CDR3 is CASSYSGDRGRNGYTF. For the CDR3, the DNA is TGTGCCAGCAGTTACTCTGGGGACAGGGGGCGAAATGGCTACACCTTC.

This clonotype was seen ten or more times. DNA for the CDR3: TGTGCCATCGCGGCCGGGACAGGGATATTGAATAATTCACCCCTCCACTTT. As protein: CAIAAGTGILNNSPLHF. V is TRBV10-3 and J is TRBJ1-6, with 9 bases lining up with TRBD1. The CDR3 runs 17 residues. In germline, CDR1 is ENHRY, CDR2 SYGVKD. The trim removed 8 bases at V and 5 bases at J, leaving 13 bases unmatched.

This clonotype was found many times. The rearrangement joins TRBV7-9 to TRBJ2-5, with D tentatively TRBD1 or TRBD2 (5 bases each). Trimming cost V 3 bases and J 5 bases, with 31 bases left between them. CDR1 is SEHNR, CDR2 FQNEAQ, per germline (reference sequence). This CDR3 is built from 20 residues. The CDR3 region has the DNA TGTGCCAGCAGCTTGCGCCCGGGGCAGGGAATGGACGGGCGCGGGGAGACCCAGTACTTC. Its translation is CASSLRPGQGMDGRGETQYF.

The chain has TRBV20-1 and TRBJ1-2, with 7 bases fitting TRBD1. J was trimmed by 7 bases and V by 5 bases; bases with no gene match: 13. Germline CDR1 DFQATT, CDR2 SNEGSKA (reference sequence). This CDR3 region has 14 residues. CDR3: CSARQPRGTGGYTF. CDR3 DNA sequence: TGCAGTGCTCGCCAACCCAGGGGGACGGGTGGCTACACCTTC.

The rearrangement links TRBV9 to TRBJ1-1, with D possibly matching TRBD1 (6 bases). Trimming removed 4 bases at V and 6 bases at J, with 16 bases between. The CDR3 loop spans 14 amino acids. The germline gives CDR1 SGDLS, CDR2 YYNGEE. The CDR3 reads CASSPGDRPPEAFF. The CDR3 DNA sequence: TGTGCCAGCAGCCCAGGAGACAGGCCCCCTGAAGCTTTCTTT.

About this clonotype: The conserved phenylalanine or tryptophan is not found at the CDR3 terminus, so this likely reflects a read error. It is unclear where the CDR3 begins or ends on the DNA, so no DNA is shown, and the CDR3 is as TCRdb lists it. The chain carries TRBV10-3 and TRBJ2-5; whether TRBD2, the table's D call, matches the DNA was not checked. Both ends counted, the CDR3 spans 12 residues. Germline values: CDR1 ENHRY, CDR2 SYGVKD. The CDR3 sequence is CAIRLAGGGTNT.

This clonotype has only one observation. This rearrangement joins TRBV11-2 to TRBJ1-1; 11 bases fit TRBD1. Trimming removed 2 bases from V and 7 bases from J; junction bases left unmatched: 12. Germline V gives CDR1 SGHAT, CDR2 FQNNGV. CDR3 size: 17 residues. The CDR3 DNA is TGTGCCAGCAGCTTATTGGCCGGGACAGGGGGGAGGGGTGAAGCTTTCTTT. Protein sequence: CASSLLAGTGGRGEAFF.

The rearrangement links TRBV9 to TRBJ1-1; D gene unclear. Trimming shortened V by 4 bases and J by 11 bases, and 15 bases separated the two germline ends. Germline V gene sequence: CDR1 SGDLS, CDR2 YYNGEE. CDR3 length: 12 residues. The chain's CDR3 is CASSQEGGLAFF. As DNA, the CDR3 is TGTGCCAGCAGCCAAGAAGGTGGCCTGGCTTTCTTT.